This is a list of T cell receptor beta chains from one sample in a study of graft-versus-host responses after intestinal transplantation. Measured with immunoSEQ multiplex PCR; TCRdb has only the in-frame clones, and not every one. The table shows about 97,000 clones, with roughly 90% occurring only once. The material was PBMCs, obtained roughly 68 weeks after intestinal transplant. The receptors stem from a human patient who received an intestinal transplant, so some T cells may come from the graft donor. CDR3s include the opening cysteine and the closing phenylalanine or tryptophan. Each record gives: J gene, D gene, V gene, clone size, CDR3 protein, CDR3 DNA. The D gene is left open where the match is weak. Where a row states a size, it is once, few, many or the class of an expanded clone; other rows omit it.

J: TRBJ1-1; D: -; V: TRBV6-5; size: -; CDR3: CASSYGPLAFF; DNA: TGTGCCAGCAGTTACGGCCCTTTAGCTTTCTTT
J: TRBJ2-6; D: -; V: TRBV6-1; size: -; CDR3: CASSQGRSGANVLTF; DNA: TGTGCCAGCAGTCAGGGCCGCTCTGGGGCCAACGTCCTGACTTTC
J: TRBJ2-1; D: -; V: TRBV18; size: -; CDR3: CASSPGGPEQFF; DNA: TGTGCCAGCTCACCGGGGGGGCCCGAGCAGTTCTTC
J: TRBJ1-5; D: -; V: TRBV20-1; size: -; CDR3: CSAQEGRFQHF; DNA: TGCAGTGCTCAGGAGGGCCGATTCCAGCATTTT
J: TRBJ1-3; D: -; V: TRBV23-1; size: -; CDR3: CASSQSPGNTIYF; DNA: TGCGCCAGCAGTCAATCACCCGGAAACACCATATATTTT
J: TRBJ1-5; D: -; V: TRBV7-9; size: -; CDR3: CASSFSDQPQHF; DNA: TGTGCCAGCAGCTTCAGTGATCAGCCCCAGCATTTT
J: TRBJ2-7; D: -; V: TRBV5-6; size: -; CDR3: CASSLSLSSYEQYF; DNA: TGTGCCAGCAGCTTGAGTCTGAGCTCCTACGAGCAGTACTTC
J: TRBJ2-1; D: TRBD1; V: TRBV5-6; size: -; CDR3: CASRYGTGPYNEQFF; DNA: TGTGCCAGCAGGTATGGGACAGGGCCCTACAATGAGCAGTTCTTC
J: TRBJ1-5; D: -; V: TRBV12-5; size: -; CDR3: CASGLGQNQPQHF; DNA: TGTGCTAGTGGTTTGGGACAGAATCAGCCCCAGCATTTT
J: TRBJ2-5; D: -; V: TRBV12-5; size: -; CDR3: CASGRLTRREKETQYF; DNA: TGTGCTAGTGGTCGCTTAACCCGTCGGGAGAAAGAGACCCAGTACTTC
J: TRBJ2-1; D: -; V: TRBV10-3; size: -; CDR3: CAISDGLGSYNEQFF; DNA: TGTGCCATCAGTGATGGCCTTGGCTCCTACAATGAGCAGTTCTTC
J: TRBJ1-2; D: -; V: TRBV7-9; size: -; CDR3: CASSFGPDGYTF; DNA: TGTGCCAGCAGCTTTGGGCCGGATGGCTACACCTTC
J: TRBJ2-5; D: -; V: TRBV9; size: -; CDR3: CASSEGEVRGQETQYF; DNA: TGTGCCAGCAGCGAGGGGGAGGTGAGGGGCCAAGAGACCCAGTACTTC
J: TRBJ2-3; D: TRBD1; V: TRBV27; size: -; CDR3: CASSFGQGSSTDTQYF; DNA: TGTGCCAGCAGTTTCGGACAGGGCTCGAGCACAGATACGCAGTATTTT
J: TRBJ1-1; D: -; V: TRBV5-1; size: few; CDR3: CASSLRANTEAFF; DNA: TGCGCCAGCAGCTTGCGGGCGAACACTGAAGCTTTCTTT
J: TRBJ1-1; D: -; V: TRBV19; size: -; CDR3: CASSMAQNTEAFF; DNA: TGTGCCAGTAGTATGGCACAGAACACTGAAGCTTTCTTT
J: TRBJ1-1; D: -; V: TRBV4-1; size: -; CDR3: CASSQRWGAPNTEAFF; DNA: TGCGCCAGCAGCCAGCGGTGGGGGGCCCCGAACACTGAAGCTTTCTTT
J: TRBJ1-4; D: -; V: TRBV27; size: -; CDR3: CASSPIGVTNEKLFF; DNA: TGTGCCAGCAGCCCCATTGGAGTAACTAATGAAAAACTGTTTTTT
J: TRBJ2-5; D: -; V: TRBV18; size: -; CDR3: CASSPGAVQETQYF; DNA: TGTGCCAGCTCACCAGGGGCCGTACAAGAGACCCAGTACTTC
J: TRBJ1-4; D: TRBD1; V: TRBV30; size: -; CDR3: CAWRRRGQGGEKLFF; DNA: TGTGCCTGGAGGCGAAGGGGACAGGGAGGCGAAAAACTGTTTTTT
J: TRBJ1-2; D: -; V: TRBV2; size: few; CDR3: CASGYNYGYTF; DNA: TGTGCCAGCGGGTATAACTATGGCTACACCTTC
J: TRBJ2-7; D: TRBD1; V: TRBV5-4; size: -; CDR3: CASSPGQGVSYEQYF; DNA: TGTGCCAGCAGCCCGGGACAGGGGGTGTCCTACGAGCAGTACTTC
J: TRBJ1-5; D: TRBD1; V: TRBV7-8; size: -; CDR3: CASSLTGVGVNQPQHF; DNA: TGTGCCAGCAGCTTAACAGGGGTCGGGGTGAATCAGCCCCAGCATTTT
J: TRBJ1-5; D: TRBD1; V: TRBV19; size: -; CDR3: CASSPIGGTGNQPQHF; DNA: TGTGCCAGTAGTCCCATAGGTGGGACAGGGAATCAGCCCCAGCATTTT
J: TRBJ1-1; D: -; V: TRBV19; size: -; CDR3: CASSITGRMAEAFF; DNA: TGTGCCAGTAGTATCACCGGCAGGATGGCTGAAGCTTTCTTT
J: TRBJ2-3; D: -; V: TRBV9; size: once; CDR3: CASSAGGTDTQYF; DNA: TGTGCCAGCAGCGCCGGGGGTACAGATACGCAGTATTTT
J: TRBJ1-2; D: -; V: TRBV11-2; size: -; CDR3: CASSQGSGYTF; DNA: TGTGCCAGCAGTCAGGGGTCTGGCTACACCTTC
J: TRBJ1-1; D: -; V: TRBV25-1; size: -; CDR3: CASSAGPEAFF; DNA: TGTGCCAGCAGTGCGGGGCCAGAAGCTTTCTTT
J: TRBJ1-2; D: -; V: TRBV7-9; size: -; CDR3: CASSLMGDGYTF; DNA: TGTGCCAGCAGCTTAATGGGGGACGGCTACACCTTC
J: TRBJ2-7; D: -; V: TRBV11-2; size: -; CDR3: CASSLGPEAPTEQYF; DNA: TGTGCCAGCAGCTTAGGGCCCGAGGCCCCTACGGAGCAGTACTTC
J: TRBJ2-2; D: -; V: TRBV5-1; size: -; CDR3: CASARTATGELFF; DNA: TGCGCCAGCGCCAGGACAGCCACCGGGGAGCTGTTTTTT
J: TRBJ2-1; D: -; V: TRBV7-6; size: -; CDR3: CASSLYHLGEQFF; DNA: TGTGCCAGCAGCTTATACCACTTAGGTGAGCAGTTCTTC
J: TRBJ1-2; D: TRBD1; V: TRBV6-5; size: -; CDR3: CASSATTGGDYGYTF; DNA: TGTGCCAGCAGTGCGACGACAGGGGGCGACTATGGCTACACCTTC
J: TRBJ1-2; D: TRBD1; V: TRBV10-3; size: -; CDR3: CAIRQTGPPTTTF; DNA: TGTGCCATCAGGCAGACAGGGCCGCCGACTACAACCTTC
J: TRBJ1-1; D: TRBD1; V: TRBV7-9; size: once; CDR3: CASSLAHRGTEAFF; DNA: TGTGCCAGCAGCTTAGCCCACAGGGGCACTGAAGCTTTCTTT
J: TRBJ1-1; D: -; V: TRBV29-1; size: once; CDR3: CSVLSTEAFF; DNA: TGCAGCGTTTTAAGCACTGAAGCTTTCTTT
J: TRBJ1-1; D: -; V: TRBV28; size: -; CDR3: CASSPLRGAAFF; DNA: TGTGCCAGCAGTCCCCTTAGGGGGGCGGCTTTCTTT
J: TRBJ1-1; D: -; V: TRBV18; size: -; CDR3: CASSYYNSEAFF; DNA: TGTGCCAGCTCATATTATAATTCTGAAGCTTTCTTT
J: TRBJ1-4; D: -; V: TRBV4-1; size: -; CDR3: CASRGEREKLFF; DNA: TGCGCCAGCAGGGGGGAACGAGAAAAACTGTTTTTT
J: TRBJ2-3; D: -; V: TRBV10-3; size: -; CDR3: CAISWGRASTDTQYF; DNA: TGTGCCATCAGTTGGGGCAGAGCTAGCACAGATACGCAGTATTTT
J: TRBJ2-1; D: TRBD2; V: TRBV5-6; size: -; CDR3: CASSLPWGLAGVDEQFF; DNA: TGTGCCAGCAGCTTGCCGTGGGGACTAGCGGGGGTCGATGAGCAGTTCTTC
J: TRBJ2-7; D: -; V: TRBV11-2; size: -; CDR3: CASSLGGRTYEQYF; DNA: TGTGCCAGCAGCTTAGGTGGGCGGACCTACGAGCAGTACTTC
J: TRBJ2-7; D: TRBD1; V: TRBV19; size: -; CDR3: CASSRPGQGAYEQYF; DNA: TGTGCCAGTAGTCGACCGGGACAGGGGGCCTACGAGCAGTACTTC
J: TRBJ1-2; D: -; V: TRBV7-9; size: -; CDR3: CASSLGVSYYGYTF; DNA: TGTGCCAGCAGCTTAGGGGTCAGTTACTATGGCTACACCTTC
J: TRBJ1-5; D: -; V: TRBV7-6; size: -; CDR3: CASSLGRGGNQPQHF; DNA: TGTGCCAGCAGCTTAGGCAGGGGTGGCAATCAGCCCCAGCATTTT
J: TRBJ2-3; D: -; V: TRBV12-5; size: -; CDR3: CASAIFAHTDTQYF; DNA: TGTGCTAGTGCGATTTTTGCCCACACAGATACGCAGTATTTT
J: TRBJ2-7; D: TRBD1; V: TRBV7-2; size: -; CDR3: CASSLEGTGTYEQYF; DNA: TGTGCCAGCAGCTTAGAGGGGACAGGGACCTACGAGCAGTACTTC
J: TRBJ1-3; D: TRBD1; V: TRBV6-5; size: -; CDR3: CASSLQGLSGNTIYF; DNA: TGTGCCAGCAGCTTACAGGGGTTGAGTGGAAACACCATATATTTT
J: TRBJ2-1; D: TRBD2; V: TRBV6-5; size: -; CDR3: CASSASGGAAHEQFF; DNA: TGTGCCAGCAGTGCGAGCGGGGGGGCCGCCCATGAGCAGTTCTTC
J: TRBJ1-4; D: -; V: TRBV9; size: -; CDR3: CASTAGGATNEKLFF; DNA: TGTGCCAGCACCGCGGGGGGGGCAACGAATGAAAAACTGTTTTTT
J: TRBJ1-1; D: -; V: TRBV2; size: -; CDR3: CATRRREGTNTEAFF; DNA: TGTGCCACCCGACGGAGGGAGGGAACGAACACTGAAGCTTTCTTT
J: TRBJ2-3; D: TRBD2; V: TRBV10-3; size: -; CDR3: CAISEGIAGGTDTQYF; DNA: TGTGCCATCAGTGAAGGGATAGCGGGGGGCACAGATACGCAGTATTTT
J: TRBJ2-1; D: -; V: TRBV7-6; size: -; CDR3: CASSFGGHGSPNEQFF; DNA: TGTGCCAGCAGCTTTGGGGGTCACGGATCCCCCAATGAGCAGTTCTTC
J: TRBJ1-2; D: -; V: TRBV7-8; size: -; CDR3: CASSLGPDYGYTF; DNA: TGTGCCAGCAGCTTAGGGCCCGACTATGGCTACACCTTC
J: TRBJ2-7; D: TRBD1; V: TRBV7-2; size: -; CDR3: CASSLELPDRGSEQYF; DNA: TGTGCCAGCAGCTTAGAACTTCCGGACAGGGGTAGCGAGCAGTACTTC
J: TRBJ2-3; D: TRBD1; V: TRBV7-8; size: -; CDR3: CASSKGTGGPRTDTQYF; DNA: TGTGCCAGCAGCAAAGGGACAGGGGGCCCCCGCACAGATACGCAGTATTTT
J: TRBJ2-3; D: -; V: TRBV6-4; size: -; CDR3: CASSEAETDTQYF; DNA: TGTGCCAGCAGTGAAGCAGAAACAGATACGCAGTATTTT
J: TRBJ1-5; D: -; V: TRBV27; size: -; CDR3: CASSPRAPGWNQPQHF; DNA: TGTGCCAGCAGCCCCCGGGCGCCAGGGTGGAATCAGCCCCAGCATTTT
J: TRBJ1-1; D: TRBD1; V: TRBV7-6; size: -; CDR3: CASSLGTGLFSYTEAFF; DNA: TGTGCCAGCAGCTTAGGGACAGGCCTCTTTTCCTACACTGAAGCTTTCTTT